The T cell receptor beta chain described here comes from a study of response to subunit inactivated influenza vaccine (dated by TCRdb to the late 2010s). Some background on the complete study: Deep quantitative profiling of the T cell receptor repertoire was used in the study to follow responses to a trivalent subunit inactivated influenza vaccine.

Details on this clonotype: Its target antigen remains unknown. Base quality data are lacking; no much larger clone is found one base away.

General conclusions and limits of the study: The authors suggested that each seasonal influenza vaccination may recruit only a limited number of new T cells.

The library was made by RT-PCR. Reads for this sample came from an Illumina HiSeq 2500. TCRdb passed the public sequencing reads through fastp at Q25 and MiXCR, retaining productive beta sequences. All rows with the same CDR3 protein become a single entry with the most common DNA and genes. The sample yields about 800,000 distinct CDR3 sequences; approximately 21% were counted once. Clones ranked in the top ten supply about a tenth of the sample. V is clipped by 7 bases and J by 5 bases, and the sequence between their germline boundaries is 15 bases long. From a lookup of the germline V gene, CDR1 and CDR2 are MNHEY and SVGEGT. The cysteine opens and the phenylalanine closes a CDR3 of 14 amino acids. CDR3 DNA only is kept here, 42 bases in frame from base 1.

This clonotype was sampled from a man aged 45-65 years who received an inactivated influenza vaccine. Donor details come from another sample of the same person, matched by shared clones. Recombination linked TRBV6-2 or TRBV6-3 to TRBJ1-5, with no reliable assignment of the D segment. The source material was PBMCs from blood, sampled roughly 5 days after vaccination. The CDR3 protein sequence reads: CASTDRVGDQPQHF. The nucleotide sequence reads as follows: TGTGCCAGCACCGACCGGGTGGGAGATCAGCCCCAGCATTTT.